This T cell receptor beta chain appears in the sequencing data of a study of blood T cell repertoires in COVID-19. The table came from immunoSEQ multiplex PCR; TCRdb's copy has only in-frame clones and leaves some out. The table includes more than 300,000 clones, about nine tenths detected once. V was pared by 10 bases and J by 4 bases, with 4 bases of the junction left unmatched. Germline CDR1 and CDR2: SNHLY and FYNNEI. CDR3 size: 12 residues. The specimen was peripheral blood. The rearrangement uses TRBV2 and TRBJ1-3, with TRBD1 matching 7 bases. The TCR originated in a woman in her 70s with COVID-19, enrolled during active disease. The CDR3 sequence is CANQDRGNTIYF. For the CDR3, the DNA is TGTGCCAACCAGGACAGGGGAAACACCATATATTTT.